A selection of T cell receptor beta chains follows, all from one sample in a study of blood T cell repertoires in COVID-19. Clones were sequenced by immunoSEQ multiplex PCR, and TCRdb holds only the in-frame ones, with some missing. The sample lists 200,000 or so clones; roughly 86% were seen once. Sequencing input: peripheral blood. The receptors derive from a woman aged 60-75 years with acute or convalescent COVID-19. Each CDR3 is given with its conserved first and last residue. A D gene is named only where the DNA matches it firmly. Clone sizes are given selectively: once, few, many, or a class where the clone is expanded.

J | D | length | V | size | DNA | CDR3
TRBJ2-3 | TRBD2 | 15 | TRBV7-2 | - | TGTGCCAGCAGCCCCACTAGCGGAAGCACAGATACGCAGTATTTT | CASSPTSGSTDTQYF
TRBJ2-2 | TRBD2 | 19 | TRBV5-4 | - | TGTGCCAGCAGCCTCGGACTAGCGGGGGGGCCTCAGAATGTCGGGGAGCTGTTTTTT | CASSLGLAGGPQNVGELFF
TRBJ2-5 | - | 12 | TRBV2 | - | TGTGCCAGCACCGCCCCACGAGGGACCCAGTACTTC | CASTAPRGTQYF
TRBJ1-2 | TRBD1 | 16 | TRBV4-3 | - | TGCGCCAGCAGCCTCGGACAGGGGCCCGTCGGATATGGCTACACCTTC | CASSLGQGPVGYGYTF
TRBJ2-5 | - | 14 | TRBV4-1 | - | TGCGCCAGCAGCCAAGAGCGACTTGAAGAGACCCAGTACTTC | CASSQERLEETQYF
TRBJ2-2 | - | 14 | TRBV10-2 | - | TGCGCCAGCAGAGGCGGGGCGAACACCGGGGAGCTGTTTTTT | CASRGGANTGELFF
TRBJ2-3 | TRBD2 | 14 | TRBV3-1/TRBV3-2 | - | TGTGCCAGCAGCGGACTAGCGGGAGGGGATACGCAGTATTTT | CASSGLAGGDTQYF
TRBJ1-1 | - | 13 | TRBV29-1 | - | TGCAGCGTTGATTTCGGGGGTGCGACTGAAGCTTTCTTT | CSVDFGGATEAFF
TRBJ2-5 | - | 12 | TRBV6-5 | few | TGTGCCAGCAGCCTTACACGAGAGACCCAGTACTTC | CASSLTRETQYF
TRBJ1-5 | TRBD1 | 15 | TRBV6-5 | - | TGTGCCAGCACCTCGACAGGGCTTAGCAATCAGCCCCAGCATTTT | CASTSTGLSNQPQHF
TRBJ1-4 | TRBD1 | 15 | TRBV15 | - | TGTGCCACCAGCAGGAACAGGGGGTCTGGTGAAAAACTGTTTTTT | CATSRNRGSGEKLFF
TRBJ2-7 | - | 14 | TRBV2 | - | TGTGCCAGCAGTGGGGCGGGCGGGTCCTACGAGCAGTACTTC | CASSGAGGSYEQYF
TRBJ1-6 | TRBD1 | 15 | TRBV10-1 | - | TGCGCCAGCAGCCCAGGACAGGGGCGAAATTCACCCCTCCACTTT | CASSPGQGRNSPLHF
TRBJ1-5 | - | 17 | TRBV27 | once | TGTGCCAGCAGTTTATCAGGGGGTGGGTATAGCAATCAGCCCCAGCATTTT | CASSLSGGGYSNQPQHF
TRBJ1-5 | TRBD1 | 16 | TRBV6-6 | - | TGTGCCAGCAGCCGTCCCGGGACAGGGAACAATCAGCCCCAGCATTTT | CASSRPGTGNNQPQHF
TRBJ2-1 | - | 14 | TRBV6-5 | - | TGTGCCAGCAAGGAGGGACTCTTCAACAATGAGCAGTTCTTC | CASKEGLFNNEQFF
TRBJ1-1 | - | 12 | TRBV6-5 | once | TGTGCCAGCAGTTACTCAACGTCCGAGTCTTTCTTT | CASSYSTSESFF
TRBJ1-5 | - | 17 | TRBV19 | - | TGTGCCAGTAGTATAGATTTGGGAGGGCCCATGAATCAGCCCCAGCATTTT | CASSIDLGGPMNQPQHF
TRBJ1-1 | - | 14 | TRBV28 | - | TGTGCCAGCAGTTTATCGGACATGAACACTGAAGCTTTCTTT | CASSLSDMNTEAFF
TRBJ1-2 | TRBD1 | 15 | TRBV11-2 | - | TGTGCCAGCAGCGCCACTCCGGGACAGGGGTATGGCTACACCTTC | CASSATPGQGYGYTF
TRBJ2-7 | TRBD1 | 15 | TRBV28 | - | TGTGCCAGCAGACATACAGGGGGCCGGTTATACGAGCAGTACTTC | CASRHTGGRLYEQYF
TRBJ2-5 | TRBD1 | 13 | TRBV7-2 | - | TGTGCCAGCAGCTTTGACAGGGAGGAGACCCAGTACTTC | CASSFDREETQYF
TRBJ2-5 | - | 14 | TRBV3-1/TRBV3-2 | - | TGTGCCAGCAGCTCTACCCCCGAGTCAGGGACCCAGTACTTC | CASSSTPESGTQYF
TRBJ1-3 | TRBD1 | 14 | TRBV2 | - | TGTGCCAGCAGGGACGGACAGGGGGGAAACACCATATATTTT | CASRDGQGGNTIYF
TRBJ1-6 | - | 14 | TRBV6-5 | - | TGTGCCAGCAGCCCCGACAGGCTAAATTCACCCCTCCACTTT | CASSPDRLNSPLHF
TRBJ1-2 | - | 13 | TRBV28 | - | TGTGCCAGCCACGGGCGGGGTCAGGATGGCTACACCTTC | CASHGRGQDGYTF
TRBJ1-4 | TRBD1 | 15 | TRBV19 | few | TGTGCCAGTAACTTGGGACAGGGCGGGAATGAAAAACTGTTTTTT | CASNLGQGGNEKLFF
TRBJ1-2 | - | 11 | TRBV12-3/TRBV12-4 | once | TGTGCCAGCAGTTTCGGTGGCGGGGAAACCTTC | CASSFGGGETF
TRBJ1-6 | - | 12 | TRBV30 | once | TGTGCCTGGAGGCCCGGGAATTCACCCCTCCACTTT | CAWRPGNSPLHF
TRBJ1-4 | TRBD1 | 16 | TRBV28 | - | TGTGCCTCTACAAAGGACAGGGGGGGAACTAATGAAAAACTGTTTTTT | CASTKDRGGTNEKLFF
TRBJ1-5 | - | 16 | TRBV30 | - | TGTGCCTGGAATTTGGGCGTTCCTTATAGCAATCAGCCCCAGCATTTT | CAWNLGVPYSNQPQHF
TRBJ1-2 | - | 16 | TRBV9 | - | TGTGCCAGCAGCGAGTCTCAGACAGGATGGGTCTATGGCTACACCTTC | CASSESQTGWVYGYTF
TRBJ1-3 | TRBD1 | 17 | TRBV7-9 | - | TGTGCCAGCAGCTTACCCGGACAGGGAAACTCTGGAAACACCATATATTTT | CASSLPGQGNSGNTIYF
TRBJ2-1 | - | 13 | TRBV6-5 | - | TGTGCCAGCGGAGGGGGCGCCTACAATGAGCAGTTCTTC | CASGGGAYNEQFF
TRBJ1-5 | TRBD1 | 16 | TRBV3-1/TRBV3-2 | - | TGTGCCAGCAGCCAAGCGGGGGGACAGGTCAATCAGCCCCAGCATTTT | CASSQAGGQVNQPQHF
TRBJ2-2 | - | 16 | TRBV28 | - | TGTGCCAGCAGCCGACGGCGGACAATGAACACCGGGGAGCTGTTTTTT | CASSRRRTMNTGELFF
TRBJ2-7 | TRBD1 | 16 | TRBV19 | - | TGTGCCAGTAGTCCTCTTCCGGGACAGGGGACCTACGAGCAGTACTTC | CASSPLPGQGTYEQYF
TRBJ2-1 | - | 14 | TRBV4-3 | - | TGCGCCAGCAGCTTATCTGACACAGACAATGAGCAGTTCTTC | CASSLSDTDNEQFF
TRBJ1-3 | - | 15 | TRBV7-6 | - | TGTGCCAGCAGCTTAATGAGGAAAGCTGGAAACACCATATATTTT | CASSLMRKAGNTIYF
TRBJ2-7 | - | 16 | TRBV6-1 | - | TGTGCCAGCAGTGAGAAAGGGGCGGCGCGGGGAGTGGACCGTTACTTC | CASSEKGAARGVDRYF
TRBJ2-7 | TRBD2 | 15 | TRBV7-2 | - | TGTGCCAGCAGCCCTAGCGGGGGGGTCCCCTACGAGCAGTACTTC | CASSPSGGVPYEQYF
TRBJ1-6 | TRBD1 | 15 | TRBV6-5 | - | TGTGCCAGCAGTTTCAAGACAGGGGGTAATTCACCCCTCCACTTT | CASSFKTGGNSPLHF
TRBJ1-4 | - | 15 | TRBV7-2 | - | TGTGCCAGCAGCTTAGACGGAGCAACTAATGAAAAACTGTTTTTT | CASSLDGATNEKLFF
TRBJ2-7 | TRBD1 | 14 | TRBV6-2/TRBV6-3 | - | TGTGCCAGCAGTTACCGGACAGGGCCGTACGAGCAGTACTTC | CASSYRTGPYEQYF
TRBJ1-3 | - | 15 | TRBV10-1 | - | TGCGCCAGCAGTGTAGGGGGGGGCTCTGGAAACACCATATATTTT | CASSVGGGSGNTIYF
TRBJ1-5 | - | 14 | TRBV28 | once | TGTGCCAGCAGTTTCGAACAGGTGAATCAGCCCCAGCATTTT | CASSFEQVNQPQHF
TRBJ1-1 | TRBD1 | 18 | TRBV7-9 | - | TGTGCCAGCAGCTTACAGGGACAGGGGAATCGGTTGAACACTGAAGCTTTCTTT | CASSLQGQGNRLNTEAFF
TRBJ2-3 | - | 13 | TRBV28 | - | TGTGCCAGCAGTTTGAACAGCCCATATACGCAGTATTTT | CASSLNSPYTQYF
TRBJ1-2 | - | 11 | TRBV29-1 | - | TGCAGCGTTGAAGATGAGGGAGGCTACACCTTC | CSVEDEGGYTF
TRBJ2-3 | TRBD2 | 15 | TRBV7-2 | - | TGTGCCAGCAGTAATGGCGGGGGGGGTGCAGATACGCAGTATTTT | CASSNGGGGADTQYF
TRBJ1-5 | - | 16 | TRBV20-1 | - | TGCAGTGCTAGTTCGTTGGGCCAGCCTTCCAATCAGCCCCAGCATTTT | CSASSLGQPSNQPQHF
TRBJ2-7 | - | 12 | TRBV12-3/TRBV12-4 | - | TGTGCCAGCAGTTCCCCATCCCGGGAGCAGTACTTC | CASSSPSREQYF
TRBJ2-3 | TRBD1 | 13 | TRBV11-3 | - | TGTGCCAGCAGCTTACAGGGGGCAGATACGCAGTATTTT | CASSLQGADTQYF
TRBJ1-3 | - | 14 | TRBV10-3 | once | TGTGCCTCCCAGGGGAACGTTGATGGAAACACCATATATTTT | CASQGNVDGNTIYF